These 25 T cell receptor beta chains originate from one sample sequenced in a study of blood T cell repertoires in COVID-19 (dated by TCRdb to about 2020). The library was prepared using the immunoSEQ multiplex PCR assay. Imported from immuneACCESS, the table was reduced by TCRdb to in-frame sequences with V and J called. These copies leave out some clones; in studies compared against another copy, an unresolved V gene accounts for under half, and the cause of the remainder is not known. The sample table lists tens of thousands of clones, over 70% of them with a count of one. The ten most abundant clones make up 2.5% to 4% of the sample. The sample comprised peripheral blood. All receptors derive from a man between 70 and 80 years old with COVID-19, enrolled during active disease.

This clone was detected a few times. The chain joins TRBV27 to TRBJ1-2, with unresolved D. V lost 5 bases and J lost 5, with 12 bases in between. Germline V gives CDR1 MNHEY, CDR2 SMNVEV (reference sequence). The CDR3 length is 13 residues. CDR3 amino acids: CASSTTTQYGYTF. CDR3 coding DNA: TGTGCCAGCAGTACTACCACCCAGTATGGCTACACCTTC.

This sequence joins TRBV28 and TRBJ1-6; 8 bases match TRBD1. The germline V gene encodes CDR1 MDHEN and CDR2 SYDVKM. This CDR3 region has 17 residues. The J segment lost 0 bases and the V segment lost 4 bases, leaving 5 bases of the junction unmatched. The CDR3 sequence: CASSSRQGSSYNSPLHF. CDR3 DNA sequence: TGTGCCAGCAGTTCCCGACAGGGGAGCTCCTATAATTCACCCCTCCACTTT.

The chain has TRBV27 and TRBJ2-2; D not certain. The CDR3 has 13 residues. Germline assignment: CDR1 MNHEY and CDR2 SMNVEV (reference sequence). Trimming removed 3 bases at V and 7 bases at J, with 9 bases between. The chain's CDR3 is CASSFPGFGELFF. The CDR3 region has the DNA TGTGCCAGCAGTTTTCCGGGTTTCGGGGAGCTGTTTTTT.

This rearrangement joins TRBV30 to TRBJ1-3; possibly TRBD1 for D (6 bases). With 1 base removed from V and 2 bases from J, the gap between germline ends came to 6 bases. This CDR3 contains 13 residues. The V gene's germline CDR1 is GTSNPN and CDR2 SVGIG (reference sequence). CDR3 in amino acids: CAWSAGAGNTIYF. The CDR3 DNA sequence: TGTGCCTGGAGTGCAGGGGCTGGAAACACCATATATTTT.

The CDR3 here is CASSVGLAGGPSRYEQFF. DNA of the CDR3: TGTGCCAGCAGCGTAGGTCTAGCGGGAGGGCCCTCAAGGTATGAGCAGTTCTTC. The chain has TRBV9 and TRBJ2-1, with TRBD2 matching over 12 bases. The germline gives CDR1 SGDLS, CDR2 YYNGEE. Trimming at V came to 0 bases and at J to 8 bases, leaving 12 bases not matched to a gene. This CDR3 is built from 18 residues.

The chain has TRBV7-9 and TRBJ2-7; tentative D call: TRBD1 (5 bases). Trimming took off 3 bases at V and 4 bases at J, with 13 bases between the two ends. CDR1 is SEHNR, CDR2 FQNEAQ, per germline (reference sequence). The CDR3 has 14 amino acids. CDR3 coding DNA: TGTGCCAGCAGCTTGGCTCAGGGTTATTACGAGCAGTACTTC. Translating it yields CASSLAQGYYEQYF.

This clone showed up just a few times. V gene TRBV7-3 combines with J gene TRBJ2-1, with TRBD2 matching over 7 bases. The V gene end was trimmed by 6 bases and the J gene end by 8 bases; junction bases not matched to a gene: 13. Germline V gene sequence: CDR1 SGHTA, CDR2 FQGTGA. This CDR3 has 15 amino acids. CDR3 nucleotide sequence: TGTGCCAGCAGAGTTTTGGGAGGGCCGGTGGATGAGCAGTTCTTC. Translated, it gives CASRVLGGPVDEQFF.

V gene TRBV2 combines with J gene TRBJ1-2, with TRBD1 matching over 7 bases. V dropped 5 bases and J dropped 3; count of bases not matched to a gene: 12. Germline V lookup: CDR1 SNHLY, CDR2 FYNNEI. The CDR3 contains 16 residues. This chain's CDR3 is CASSKTWTGGDYGYTF. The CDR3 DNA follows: TGTGCCAGCAGTAAAACCTGGACAGGCGGAGACTATGGCTACACCTTC.

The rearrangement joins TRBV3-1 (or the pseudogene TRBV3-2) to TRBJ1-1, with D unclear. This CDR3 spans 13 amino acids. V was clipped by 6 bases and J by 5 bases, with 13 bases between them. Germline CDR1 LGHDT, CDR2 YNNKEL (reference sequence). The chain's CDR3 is CASSHERRTEAFF. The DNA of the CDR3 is TGTGCCAGCAGTCACGAACGGAGAACTGAAGCTTTCTTT.

As DNA, the CDR3 is TGTGCCAGCAGCTTAGTTTGGGGGGACGAGCAGTACTTC. It encodes CASSLVWGDEQYF. This rearrangement joins TRBV7-2 to TRBJ2-7, with D maybe TRBD2 (6 bases). V lost 1 base and J lost 5, with 9 bases in between. CDR1 is SGHTA, CDR2 FQGNSA, per germline. The CDR3 consists of 13 residues. The variable domain in full, completed from reference TRBV7-2 and TRBJ2-7, reads GAGVSQSPSNKVTEKGKDVELRCDPISGHTALYWYRQSLGQGLEFLIYFQGNSAPDKSGLPSDRFSAERTGGSVSTLTIQRTQQEDSAVYLCASSLVWGDEQYFGPGTRLTVT.

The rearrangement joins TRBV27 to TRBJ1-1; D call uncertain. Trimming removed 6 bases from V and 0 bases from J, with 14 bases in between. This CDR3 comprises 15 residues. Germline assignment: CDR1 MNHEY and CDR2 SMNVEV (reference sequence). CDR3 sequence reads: CASRRVGYMNTEAFF. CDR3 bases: TGTGCCAGCAGGAGGGTGGGGTACATGAACACTGAAGCTTTCTTT.

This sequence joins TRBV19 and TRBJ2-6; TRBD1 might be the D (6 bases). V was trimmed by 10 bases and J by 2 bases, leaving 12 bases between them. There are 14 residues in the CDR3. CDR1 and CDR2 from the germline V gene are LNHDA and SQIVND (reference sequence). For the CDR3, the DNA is TGTGCCATTGGCGAGGGGGCTGGGGCCAACGTCCTGACTTTC. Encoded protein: CAIGEGAGANVLTF.

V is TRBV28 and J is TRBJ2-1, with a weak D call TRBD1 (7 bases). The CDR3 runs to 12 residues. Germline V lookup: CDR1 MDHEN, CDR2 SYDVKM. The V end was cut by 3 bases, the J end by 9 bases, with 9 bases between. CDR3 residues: CASSLQGGEQFF. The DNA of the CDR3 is TGTGCCAGCAGTTTGCAGGGGGGTGAGCAGTTCTTC.

The CDR3 here is CASSQSLARNEQFF. CDR3 nucleotide sequence: TGTGCCAGCAGCCAAAGTCTAGCGCGGAATGAGCAGTTCTTC. The chain joins TRBV3-1 (or the pseudogene TRBV3-2) to TRBJ2-1; tentative D call: TRBD2 (6 bases). Trimming removed 2 bases at V and 7 bases at J, with 12 bases between. Per germline, CDR1 LGHDT and CDR2 YNNKEL (reference sequence). The CDR3 is 14 residues long.

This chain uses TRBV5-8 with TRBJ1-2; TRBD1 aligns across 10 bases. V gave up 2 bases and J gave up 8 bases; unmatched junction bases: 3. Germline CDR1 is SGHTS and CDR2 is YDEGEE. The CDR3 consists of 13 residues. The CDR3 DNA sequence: TGTGCCAGCAGCTTTGACAGGGGGCACGGCTACACCTTC. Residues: CASSFDRGHGYTF. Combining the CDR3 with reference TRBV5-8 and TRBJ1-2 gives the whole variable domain EAGVTQSPTHLIKTRGQQATLRCSPISGHTSVYWYQQALGLGLQFLLWYDEGEERNRGNFPPRFSGRQFPNYSSELNVNALELEDSALYLCASSFDRGHGYTFGSGTRLTVV.

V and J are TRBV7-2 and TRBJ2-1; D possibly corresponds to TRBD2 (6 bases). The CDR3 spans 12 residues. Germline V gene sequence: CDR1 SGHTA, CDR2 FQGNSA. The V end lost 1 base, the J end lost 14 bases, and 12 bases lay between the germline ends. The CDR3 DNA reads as TGTGCCAGCAGCTTAGGGGTGGGGGGAGAGTTCTTC. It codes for CASSLGVGGEFF.

This CDR3 is CASSGGQANTEAFF. As DNA, the CDR3 is TGCGCCAGCAGCGGGGGACAGGCGAACACTGAAGCTTTCTTT. The chain links TRBV5-1 to TRBJ1-1; 8 nucleotides align to TRBD1. CDR1 SGHRS and CDR2 YFSETQ come from the germline V gene. This CDR3 is built from 14 residues. J lost 1 base, V lost 4 bases, and 3 bases had no gene match.

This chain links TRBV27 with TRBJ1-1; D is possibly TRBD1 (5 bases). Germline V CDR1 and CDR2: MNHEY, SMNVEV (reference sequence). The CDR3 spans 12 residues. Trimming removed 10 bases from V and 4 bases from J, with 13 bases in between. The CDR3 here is CATRLGGTEAFF. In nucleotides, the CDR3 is TGTGCCACCCGATTGGGGGGCACTGAAGCTTTCTTT.

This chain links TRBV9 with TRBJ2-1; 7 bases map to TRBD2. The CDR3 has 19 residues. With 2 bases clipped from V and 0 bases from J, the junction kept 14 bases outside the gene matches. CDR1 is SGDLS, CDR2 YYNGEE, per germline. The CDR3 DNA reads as TGTGCCAGCAGCGTGGGCCCCGCTACTAGCGTCGGCTCCTACAATGAGCAGTTCTTC. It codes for CASSVGPATSVGSYNEQFF.

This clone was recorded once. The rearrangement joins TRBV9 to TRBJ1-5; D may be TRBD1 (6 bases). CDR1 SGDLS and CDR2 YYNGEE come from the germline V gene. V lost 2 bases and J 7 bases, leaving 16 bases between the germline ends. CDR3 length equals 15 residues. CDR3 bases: TGTGCCAGCAGCGTGGCCGGGACATGGGACCAGCCCCAGCATTTT. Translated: CASSVAGTWDQPQHF. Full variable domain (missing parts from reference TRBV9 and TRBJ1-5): DSGVTQTPKHLITATGQRVTLRCSPRSGDLSVYWYQQSLDQGLQFLIQYYNGEERAKGNILERFSAQQFPDLHSELNLSSLELGDSALYFCASSVAGTWDQPQHFGDGTRLSIL.

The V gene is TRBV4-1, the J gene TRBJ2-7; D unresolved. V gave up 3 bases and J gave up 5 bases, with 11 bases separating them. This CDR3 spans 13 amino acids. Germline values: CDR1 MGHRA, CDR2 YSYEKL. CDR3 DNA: TGCGCCAGCAGCCAGGTTCAGATGCACGAGCAGTACTTC. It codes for CASSQVQMHEQYF.

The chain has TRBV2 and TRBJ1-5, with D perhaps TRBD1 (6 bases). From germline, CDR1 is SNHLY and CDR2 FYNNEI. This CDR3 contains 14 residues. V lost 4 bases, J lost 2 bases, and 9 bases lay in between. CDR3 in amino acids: CASSARQGNQPQHF. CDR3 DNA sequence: TGTGCCAGCAGTGCCCGACAGGGCAATCAGCCCCAGCATTTT. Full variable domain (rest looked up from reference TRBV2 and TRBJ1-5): EPEVTQTPSHQVTQMGQEVILRCVPISNHLYFYWYRQILGQKVEFLVSFYNNEISEKSEIFDDQFSVERPDGSNFTLKIRSTKLEDSAMYFCASSARQGNQPQHFGDGTRLSIL.

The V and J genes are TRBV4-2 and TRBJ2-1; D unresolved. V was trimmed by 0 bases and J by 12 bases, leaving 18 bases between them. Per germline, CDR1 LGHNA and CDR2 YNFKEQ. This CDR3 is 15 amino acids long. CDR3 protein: CASSQDAVAPSAQFF. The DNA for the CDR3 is TGTGCCAGCAGCCAAGATGCGGTCGCGCCTTCGGCGCAGTTCTTC.

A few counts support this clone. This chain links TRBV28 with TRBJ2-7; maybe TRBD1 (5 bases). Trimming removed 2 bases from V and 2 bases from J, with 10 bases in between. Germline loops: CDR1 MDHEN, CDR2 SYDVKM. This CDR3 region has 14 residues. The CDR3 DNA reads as TGTGCCAGCAGTTTAGAGCAGGGCCCCTACGAGCAGTACTTC. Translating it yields CASSLEQGPYEQYF. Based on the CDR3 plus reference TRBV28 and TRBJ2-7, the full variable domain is DVKVTQSSRYLVKRTGEKVFLECVQDMDHENMFWYRQDPGLGLRLIYFSYDVKMKEKGDIPEGYSVSREKKERFSLILESASTNQTSMYLCASSLEQGPYEQYFGPGTRLTVT.

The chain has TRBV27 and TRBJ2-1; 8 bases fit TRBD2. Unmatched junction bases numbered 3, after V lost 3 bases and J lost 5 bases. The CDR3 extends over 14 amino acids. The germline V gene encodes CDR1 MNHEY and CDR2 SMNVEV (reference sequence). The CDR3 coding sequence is TGTGCCAGCAGTTTCCAGCGGGAGAACAATGAGCAGTTCTTC. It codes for CASSFQRENNEQFF.